The source of this TCR beta chain is a study of T-cell reconstitution after alpha-beta-depleted transplantation in children. With V trimmed by 4 bases and J by 4 bases, 9 bases remained unmatched. Germline assignment: CDR1 SGHRS and CDR2 YFSETQ. The CDR3 extends over 16 amino acids. The TCRbeta library incorporated unique molecular identifiers. Each CDR3 protein gets one entry after TCRdb re-called the PCR reads with MiXCR. The sample yields about 610,000 distinct CDR3 sequences, more than 9% seen once. This clonotype was seen only a few times. This chain uses TRBV5-1 with TRBJ2-7, with 12 bases aligning to TRBD2. This clonotype originated in a human donor who donated a stem cell graft to a child with acute myeloid leukemia. The sample in question was PBMCs from the stem cell graft donor, obtained from the stem cell graft. The CDR3 region has the DNA TGCGCCAGCAGCCCACTAGCGGGAGGACTTCTATACGAGCAGTACTTC. Encoded protein: CASSPLAGGLLYEQYF.